This TCR beta chain was retrieved from a study of blood T cell repertoires in COVID-19. Study information: COVID-19 samples from acute and convalescent phases originated in the United States, Italy and Spain.

In the authors' workflow: From reference gene primer amplification, estimates of nucleated cell counts were derived. Using immunoSEQ multiplex PCR, the repertoire was profiled, and TCRdb retains in-frame clones only, with some absent. That table gives V, J and clone size, and the DNA gave D and trimming. The data contain roughly 250,000 clones, about 88% of them singletons. The V gene end was trimmed by 1 base and the J gene end by 1 base; junction bases not matched to a gene: 7. The V gene's germline CDR1 is MNHNS and CDR2 SASEGT. The CDR3 sequence is 16 residues long. V and J are TRBV6-1 and TRBJ2-7, with 7 nucleotides matching TRBD1. The TCR originated in a middle-aged woman who had recovered from COVID-19. The source material was peripheral blood. The CDR3 bases are TGTGCCAGCAGTGAAGTCCGGGACAGTGTATCCTACGAGCAGTACTTC. It codes for CASSEVRDSVSYEQYF.